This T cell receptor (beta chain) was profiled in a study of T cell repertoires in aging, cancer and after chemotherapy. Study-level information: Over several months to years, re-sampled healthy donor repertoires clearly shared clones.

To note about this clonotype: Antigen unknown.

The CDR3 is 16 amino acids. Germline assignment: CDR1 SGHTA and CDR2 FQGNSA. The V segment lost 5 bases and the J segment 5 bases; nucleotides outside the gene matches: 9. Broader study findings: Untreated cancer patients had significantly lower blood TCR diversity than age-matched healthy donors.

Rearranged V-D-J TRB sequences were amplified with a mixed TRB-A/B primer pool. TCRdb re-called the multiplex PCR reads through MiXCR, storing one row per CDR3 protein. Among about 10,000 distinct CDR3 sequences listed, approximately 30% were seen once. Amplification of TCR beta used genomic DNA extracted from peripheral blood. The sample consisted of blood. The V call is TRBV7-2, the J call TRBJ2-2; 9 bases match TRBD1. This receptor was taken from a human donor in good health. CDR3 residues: CASSERTGDGTGELFF. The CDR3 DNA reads TGTGCCAGCAGCGAGCGGACAGGGGACGGTACCGGGGAGCTGTTTTTT.